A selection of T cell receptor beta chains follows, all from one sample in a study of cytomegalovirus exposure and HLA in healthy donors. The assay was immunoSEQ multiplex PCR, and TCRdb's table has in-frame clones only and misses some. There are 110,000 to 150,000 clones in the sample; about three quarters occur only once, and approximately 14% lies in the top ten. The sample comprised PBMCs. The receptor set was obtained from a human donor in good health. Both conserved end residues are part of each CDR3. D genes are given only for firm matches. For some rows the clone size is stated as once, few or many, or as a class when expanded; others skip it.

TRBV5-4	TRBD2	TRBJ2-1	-	TGTGCCAGCAGCCCTTTGCTAGCGGGCTCCTACAATGAGCAGTTCTTC	CASSPLLAGSYNEQFF
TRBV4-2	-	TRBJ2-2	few	TGTGCCAGCACCGGCGGCGGGGAGCTGTTTTTT	CASTGGGELFF
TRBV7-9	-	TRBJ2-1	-	TGTGCCAGCAGCTCCGCTAATTCCTACAATGAGCAGTTCTTC	CASSSANSYNEQFF
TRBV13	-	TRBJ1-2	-	TGTGCCAGCAGCTTAGGCTGGACAGCGCCCAAGACCTTC	CASSLGWTAPKTF
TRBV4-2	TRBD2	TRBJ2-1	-	TGTGCCAGCAGCCAAGCTGGCGGAGCGGGAGGGGACAATGAGCAGTTCTTC	CASSQAGGAGGDNEQFF
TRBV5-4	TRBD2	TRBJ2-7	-	TGTGCCAGCAGTCAACCTGGGACTACCCGCGAGCAGTACTTC	CASSQPGTTREQYF
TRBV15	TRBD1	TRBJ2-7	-	TGTGCCACCAGCAGAGAACAGCCGGGACAGGGGTCCTACGAGCAGTACTTC	CATSREQPGQGSYEQYF
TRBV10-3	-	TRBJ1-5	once	TGTGCCTCAGGGACTGCGCTCAATCAGCCCCAGCATTTT	CASGTALNQPQHF
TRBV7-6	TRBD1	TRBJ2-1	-	TGTGCCAGCAGCTTAGCCCCAGAGGGGGCCGGAGTTGAGCAGTTCTTC	CASSLAPEGAGVEQFF
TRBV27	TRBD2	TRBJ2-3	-	TGTGCCAGCAGACTAGTAGCGGGGGGCACAGATACGCAGTATTTT	CASRLVAGGTDTQYF
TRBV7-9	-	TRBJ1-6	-	TGTGCCAGCAGCTCGAACATCTCACCCCTCCACTTT	CASSSNISPLHF
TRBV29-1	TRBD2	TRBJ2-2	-	TGCAGCGTCCTCGGGAGAGCGGGGGGGCGTAACACCGGGGAGCTGTTTTTT	CSVLGRAGGRNTGELFF
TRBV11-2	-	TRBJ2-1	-	TGTGCCAGCAGCTCCCATAGCGGTGGCTCCTACAATGAGCAGTTCTTC	CASSSHSGGSYNEQFF
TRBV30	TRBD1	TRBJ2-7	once	TGTGCCTGGAATGAGGGGGCCACCTACGAGCAGTACTTC	CAWNEGATYEQYF
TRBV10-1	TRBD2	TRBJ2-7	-	TGCGCCAGCAGCGACCGGGCTAGCGGATGGGGTTACGAGCAGTACTTC	CASSDRASGWGYEQYF
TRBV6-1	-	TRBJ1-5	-	TGTGCCAGCAGCGGAGCAGTAGGAAATCAGCCCCAGCATTTT	CASSGAVGNQPQHF
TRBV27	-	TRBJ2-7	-	TGTGCCAGCAGCCTGGCAGACAGCTACGAGCAGTACTTC	CASSLADSYEQYF
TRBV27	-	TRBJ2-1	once	TGTGCCAGCAGTGAGGGACAACCGTGGAGCAATGAGCAGTTCTTC	CASSEGQPWSNEQFF
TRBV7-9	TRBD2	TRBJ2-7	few	TGTGCCAGCAGCTTTTTGGGCGGGAGCTACGAGCAGTACTTC	CASSFLGGSYEQYF
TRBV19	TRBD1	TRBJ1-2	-	TGTGCCAGTAACATCGGACAGGGAGCCGGGGGGGGCTACACCTTC	CASNIGQGAGGGYTF
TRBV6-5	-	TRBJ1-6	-	TGTGCCAGCAGTAGTAGTAGCTCCTATAATTCACCCCTCCACTTT	CASSSSSSYNSPLHF
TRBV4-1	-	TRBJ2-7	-	TGCGCCAGCAGCCGAAGGGAGGTTCTCGACGAGCAGTACTTC	CASSRREVLDEQYF
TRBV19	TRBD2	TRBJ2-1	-	TGTGCCAGTAGTATAGATAGCGGGACATACAATGAGCAGTTCTTC	CASSIDSGTYNEQFF
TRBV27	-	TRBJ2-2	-	TGTGCCAGCAGTTACTCCGGGACTCCAACGAACACCGGGGAGCTGTTTTTT	CASSYSGTPTNTGELFF
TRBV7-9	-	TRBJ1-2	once	TGTGCCAGCAGCTTAGGTCACAGCTATGGCTACACCTTC	CASSLGHSYGYTF
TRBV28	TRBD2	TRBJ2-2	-	TGTGCCAGCCTTGCTAGCGGGGGTTGGACCGGGGAGCTGTTTTTT	CASLASGGWTGELFF
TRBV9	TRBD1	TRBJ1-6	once	TGTGCCAGCAGCGTCACCCAGGGGGGTTATTCACCCCTCCACTTT	CASSVTQGGYSPLHF
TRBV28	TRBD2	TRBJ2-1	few	TGTGCCAGCAGTTTAAGTGGACTAGCGGGGCTGGGGCAGTTCTTC	CASSLSGLAGLGQFF
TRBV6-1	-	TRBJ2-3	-	TGTGCCAGCAGTGATCGGAGCGGGACAGATACGCAGTATTTT	CASSDRSGTDTQYF
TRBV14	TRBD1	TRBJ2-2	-	TGTGCCAGCAGCCACCGGGACAGGGGGTATACCGGGGAGCTGTTTTTT	CASSHRDRGYTGELFF
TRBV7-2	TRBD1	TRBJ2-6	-	TGTGCCAGCAGCTTAGAAGACAGGGCCTCTGGGGCCAACGTCCTGACTTTC	CASSLEDRASGANVLTF
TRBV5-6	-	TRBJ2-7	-	TGTGCCAGCAGCTTTCCGGGTGGGACAACCTACGAGCAGTACTTC	CASSFPGGTTYEQYF
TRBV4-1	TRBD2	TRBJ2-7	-	TGCGCCAGCAGCCAATCTCCCGGACTAGCGGGAGTCGCGAATACCTACGAGCAGTACTTC	CASSQSPGLAGVANTYEQYF
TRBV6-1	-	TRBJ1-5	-	TGTGCCAGCAGTAGACAGGGCAATCAGCCCCAGCATTTT	CASSRQGNQPQHF
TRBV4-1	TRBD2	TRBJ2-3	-	TGCGCCAGCAGCCCCCTAGCGGTCATGATATCGGATACGCAGTATTTT	CASSPLAVMISDTQYF
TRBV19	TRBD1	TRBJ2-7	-	TGTGCCAGTGCCCCCGGGACAGCCTACGAGCAGTACTTC	CASAPGTAYEQYF
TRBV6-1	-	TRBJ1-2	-	TGTGCCAGCAGTGAAGAGACAGTCTATGGCTACACCTTC	CASSEETVYGYTF
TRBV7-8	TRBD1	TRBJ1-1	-	TGTGCCAGCAGCCCAGACAGGGGGCGTGGAGCTTTCTTT	CASSPDRGRGAFF
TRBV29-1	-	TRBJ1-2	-	TGCAGCGTTGAACCGGGAAACTATGGCTACACCTTC	CSVEPGNYGYTF
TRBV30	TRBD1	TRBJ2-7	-	TGTGCCTGGAGTGGGGACAGGTACGAGCAGTACTTC	CAWSGDRYEQYF
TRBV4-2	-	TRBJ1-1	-	TGTGCCAGCAGCTTCACGGACGCCCTGGGGGCTCGGGAAGCTTTCTTT	CASSFTDALGAREAFF
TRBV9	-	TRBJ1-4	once	TGTGCCAGCAGCGTAGGAGGGAACCGGGGTGAAAAACTGTTTTTT	CASSVGGNRGEKLFF
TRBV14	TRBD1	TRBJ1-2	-	TGTGCCAGCAGCCAAGATCGTTGGGGGACAGGAAACTATGGCTACACCTTC	CASSQDRWGTGNYGYTF
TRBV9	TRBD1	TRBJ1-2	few	TGTGCCAGCAGCGAGGGGACAGGGGCCTTTGGCTATGGCTACACCTTC	CASSEGTGAFGYGYTF
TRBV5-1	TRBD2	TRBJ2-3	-	TGCGCCAGCAGCTTGGAGCCCCCTAGCGGGGGTACGCAGTATTTT	CASSLEPPSGGTQYF
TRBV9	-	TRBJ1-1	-	TGTGCCAGCTGGGCAGGGGCCTACACTGAAGCTTTCTTT	CASWAGAYTEAFF
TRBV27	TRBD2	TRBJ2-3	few	TGTGCCAGCACCGAGCGGGACACAGATACGCAGTATTTT	CASTERDTDTQYF
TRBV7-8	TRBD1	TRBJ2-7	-	TGTGCCAGCAGCAATTTGGGACAGGGTCCCTACGAGCAGTACTTC	CASSNLGQGPYEQYF
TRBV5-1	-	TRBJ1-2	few	TGCGCCAGCAGCTTGTGGACAGCGATTAACTATGGCTACACCTTC	CASSLWTAINYGYTF
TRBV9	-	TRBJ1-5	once	TGTGCCAGCAGCGTAGACCCCGGGTTAGCCCAGCATTTT	CASSVDPGLAQHF
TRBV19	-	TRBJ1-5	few	TGTGCCAGTAGTATTGTTCGGACAGCTCTTAGCAATCAGCCCCAGCATTTT	CASSIVRTALSNQPQHF
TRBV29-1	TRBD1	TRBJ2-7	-	TGCAGCGCCTTGGACAGGGTAAAGACCGAGCAGTACTTC	CSALDRVKTEQYF
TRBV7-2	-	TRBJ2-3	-	TGTGCCAGCAGCCGGAAAAGACCCCTGGGGGGAGATACGCAGTATTTT	CASSRKRPLGGDTQYF
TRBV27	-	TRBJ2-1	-	TGTGCCAGCAGCCCTCTCAGCTCCTACAATGAGCAGTTCTTC	CASSPLSSYNEQFF
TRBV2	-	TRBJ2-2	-	TGTGCCAGCATAGAGGTAGAAGCTGGCGGGGAGCTGTTTTTT	CASIEVEAGGELFF